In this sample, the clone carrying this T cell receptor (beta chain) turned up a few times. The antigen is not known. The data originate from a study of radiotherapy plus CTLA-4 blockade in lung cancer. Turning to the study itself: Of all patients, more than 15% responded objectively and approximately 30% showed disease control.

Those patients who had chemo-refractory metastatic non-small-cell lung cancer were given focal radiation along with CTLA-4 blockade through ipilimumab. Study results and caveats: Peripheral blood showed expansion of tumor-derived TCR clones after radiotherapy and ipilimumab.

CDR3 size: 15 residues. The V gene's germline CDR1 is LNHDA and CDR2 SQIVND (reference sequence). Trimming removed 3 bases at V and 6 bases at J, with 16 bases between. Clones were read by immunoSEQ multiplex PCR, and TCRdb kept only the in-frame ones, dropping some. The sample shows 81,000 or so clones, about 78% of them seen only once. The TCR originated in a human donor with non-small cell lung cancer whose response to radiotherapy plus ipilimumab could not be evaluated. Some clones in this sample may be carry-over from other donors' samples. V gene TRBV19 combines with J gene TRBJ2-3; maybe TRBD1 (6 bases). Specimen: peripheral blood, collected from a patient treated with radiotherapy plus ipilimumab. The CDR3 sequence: CASSMNEGVGDTQYF. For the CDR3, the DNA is TGTGCCAGTAGTATGAATGAGGGGGTCGGCGATACGCAGTATTTT.